This T cell receptor (beta chain) is from a study of CD4+ T cells in melanoma. Broader study findings: In melanoma, neoantigen-specific CD4+ T cells reportedly differed in differentiation state. A reported correlation linked neoantigen-specific CD4+ T cells to CD8+, macrophage and B cell function.

About this clone: The antigen is not known.

Using immunoSEQ multiplex PCR, the repertoire was profiled, and TCRdb retains in-frame clones only, with some absent. The table lists over 45,000 clones, more than 60% of them singletons, with roughly 4.4% in the top ten. Sequencing was carried out using tumor tissue. The receptor was derived from a human donor with melanoma.

CDR3 nucleotide sequence: TGTGCCAGCAGCGTCACAGGGCCGAACACTGAAGCTTTCTTT. Translated: CASSVTGPNTEAFF. The chain carries TRBV7-3 and TRBJ1-1, with a tentative D call TRBD1 (6 bases). The CDR3 consists of 14 residues. Per germline, CDR1 SGHTA and CDR2 FQGTGA. The germline V and J ends were trimmed by 5 bases and 1 base, with 11 bases remaining between them.